Below, one T cell receptor (beta chain) is given with its context. Its antigen is not known. TCRdb recomputed calls from the reads with MiXCR, one row per CDR3 protein. The data show under 200,000 distinct CDR3 sequences, roughly 20% seen once. The source of the sample is a study of T cell repertoires in cytomegalovirus infection. Study overall: In the study, CMV epitopes included recently identified HLA-C-restricted and well-studied HLA-B-restricted ones. Public signatures in TCR beta pointed to CMV infection and matching HLA type. Study-level findings and limits: Based on cumulative public TCR beta family frequency, carriers of CMV plus the relevant HLA were identified. CMV-specific HLA-C-restricted TCR beta clonotypes dominated the ex vivo response.

The ends were cut back, 3 bases at V and 5 bases at J, with 11 bases in the middle. This CDR3 has 14 amino acids. This material consisted of CD8+ T cells from cultured PBMCs, taken from culture after CMV antigen stimulation. This clonotype was sampled from a human donor in good health (CMV status not recorded). Some clones in this sample may be carry-over from other donors' samples. The chain has TRBV12-3 or TRBV12-4 and TRBJ1-5; no firm D call. The CDR3, as DNA: TGTGCCAGCAGTTTTGGGCAGGACCATCAGCCCCAGCATTTT. This gives the protein CASSFGQDHQPQHF.